This record looks at one T cell receptor beta chain sequence and its context. Its specificity is unknown. The record originates from a study of molecular identifiers for immune sequencing clone quantification. Study observations and caveats: Clones that had above 20 RNA copies took up over 99% of effector molecules but under 1% in naive cells.

TCRdb re-analysed the PCR reads in MiXCR, keeping a single row per CDR3 protein. The data hold hundreds of thousands of distinct CDR3 sequences, with 25% observed a single time. V was shortened by 0 bases and J by 8 bases, with 14 bases between the two germline ends. CDR1 and CDR2 from the germline V gene are MGHRA and YSYEKL. The CDR3 runs to 16 residues. This TCR came from a human donor in good health. Some libraries in this study had Jurkat cell RNA spiked in. The specimen was naive CD8+ T cells from blood, with Jurkat cell RNA spiked in. This sample's subset: FACS-sorted CD8+CD4-CCR7+CD45RA+ naive T cells. The V call is TRBV4-1, the J call TRBJ1-6; no firm D call. CDR3 nucleotide sequence: TGCGCCAGCAGCCAAGAAACCGGGATTTCGGATTCACCCCTCCACTTT. It encodes CASSQETGISDSPLHF.